This TCR beta chain is from a study of T-cell reconstitution after alpha-beta-depleted transplantation in children. General observations from the study: Alpha-beta T cells present about two months after transplant were reported to originate from several hundred expanded graft clones. After transplant, high TCRbeta diversity at day 60 in some patients arose from surviving recipient T cells and thymic progenitors. Among T cells one year after transplant, newly produced cells accounted for most counts and diversity.

The TCRbeta library incorporated unique molecular identifiers. Each CDR3 protein is one row after TCRdb ran MiXCR on the PCR reads. This sample has approximately 300,000 distinct CDR3 sequences, with 6% to 10% found just once. In this sample, this clonotype turned up many times. The antigen remains undetermined. This CDR3 region has 13 residues. With 4 bases removed from V and 2 bases from J, the gap between germline ends came to 9 bases. CDR1 and CDR2 (germline): SGHNT, YENEEA. This sequence joins TRBV11-3 and TRBJ2-7, with D tentatively TRBD1 or TRBD2 (5 bases each). Sample: peripheral blood, taken 360 days after TCRalphabeta/CD19-depleted stem cell transplant. This receptor was taken from a female patient under 10 years old who had a stem cell transplant for Fanconi anemia, so the T cells may come from the graft donor. The CDR3 nucleotides read TGTGCCAGCAGCTACGGGGCCCCCTACGAGCAGTACTTC. This sequence encodes CASSYGAPYEQYF. Filled out from reference TRBV11-3 and TRBJ2-7, the complete variable domain reads EAGVVQSPRYKIIEKKQPVAFWCNPISGHNTLYWYLQNLGQGPELLIRYENEEAVDDSQLPKDRFSAERLKGVDSTLKIQPAELGDSAVYLCASSYGAPYEQYFGPGTRLTVT.